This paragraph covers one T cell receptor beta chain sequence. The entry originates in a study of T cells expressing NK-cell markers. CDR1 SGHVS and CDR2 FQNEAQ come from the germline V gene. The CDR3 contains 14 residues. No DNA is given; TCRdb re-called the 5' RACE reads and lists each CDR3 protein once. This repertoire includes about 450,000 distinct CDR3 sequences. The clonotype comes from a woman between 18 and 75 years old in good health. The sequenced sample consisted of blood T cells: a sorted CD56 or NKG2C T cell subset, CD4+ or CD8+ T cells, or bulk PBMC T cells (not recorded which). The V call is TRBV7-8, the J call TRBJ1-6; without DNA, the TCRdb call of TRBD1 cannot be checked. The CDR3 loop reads CASSLPGGVRPLHF.